The 25 T cell receptor beta chains given below trace back to one sample, sequenced in a study of OX40 agonist ivuxolimab in advanced cancers. Sequencing was performed with immunoSEQ multiplex PCR; in TCRdb, only in-frame clones are kept and a portion is missing. The table includes tens of thousands of clones, around nine tenths detected once. This material consisted of CD4+ or CD8+ T cells sorted from blood, taken in a trial of the OX40 agonist ivuxolimab. Receptors were obtained from an adult with an advanced solid tumor such as melanoma, head and neck, liver or kidney cancer.

The chain is built from TRBV25-1 and TRBJ2-1; D gene unclear. Trimming cost V 6 bases and J 4 bases, with 16 bases left between them. The CDR3 loop spans 15 amino acids. Per germline, CDR1 MGHDK and CDR2 SYGVNS. The CDR3: CASSGPPNPYNEQFF. As DNA, the CDR3 is TGTGCCAGCAGCGGCCCGCCGAACCCATACAATGAGCAGTTCTTC.

This clone has just a few counts. The genes are TRBV28 and TRBJ1-4; 8 bases line up with TRBD1. V lost 4 bases and J lost 8; bases outside the gene matches: 9. Germline-derived CDR1 and CDR2 are MDHEN and SYDVKM. CDR3 size: 15 residues. The CDR3 is CASSSYRTGREKLFF. DNA of the CDR3: TGTGCCAGCAGTTCGTATAGGACAGGGAGGGAAAAACTGTTTTTT.

V gene TRBV27 combines with J gene TRBJ2-7; TRBD1 matches at 10 bases. With 5 bases clipped from V and 9 bases from J, the junction kept 13 bases outside the gene matches. Germline CDR1 MNHEY, CDR2 SMNVEV (reference sequence). CDR3 size: 15 residues. CDR3 in amino acids: CASSTSGTGAARQYF. The CDR3 DNA reads TGTGCCAGCAGTACGTCCGGGACAGGGGCTGCAAGGCAGTACTTC.

V gene TRBV9 combines with J gene TRBJ1-2; D gene unclear. The CDR3 is made up of 12 amino acids. Germline CDR1 reads SGDLS; CDR2 reads YYNGEE. V lost 5 bases and J 4 bases, leaving 9 bases between the germline ends. The CDR3, as DNA: TGTGCCAGCAGTCTGGGTGCCTATGGCTACACCTTC. Translated, it gives CASSLGAYGYTF.

V and J are TRBV7-9 and TRBJ2-7, with 7 bases aligning to TRBD2. The CDR3 covers 13 residues. From germline, CDR1 is SEHNR and CDR2 FQNEAQ (reference sequence). This CDR3 is CASSYSEGGSAIV. CDR3 nucleotides: TGTGCCAGCAGTTATTCGGAGGGCGGGAGTGCAATCGTC.

This chain joins TRBV10-3 and TRBJ2-7, with D unresolved. The V gene lost 3 bases and the J gene lost 3 bases, with 12 bases spanning the gap. Germline loops: CDR1 ENHRY, CDR2 SYGVKD. The CDR3 is made up of 14 amino acids. CDR3 sequence (DNA): TGTGCCATCAGTGAAGGGCTGTTGGGCTACGAGCAGTACTTC. Translation gives CAISEGLLGYEQYF.

The chain uses TRBV27 and TRBJ2-1, with D uncertain. V dropped 7 bases and J dropped 5 bases, with 6 bases sitting between them. Germline assignment: CDR1 MNHEY and CDR2 SMNVEV (reference sequence). This CDR3 spans 11 amino acids. The chain's CDR3 is CASITNNEQFF. In DNA, the CDR3 is TGTGCCAGCATCACTAACAATGAGCAGTTCTTC.

The chain carries TRBV9 and TRBJ2-2; TRBD2 matches 9 bases. The ends lost 4 bases at V and 4 bases at J; junction bases unmatched: 5. From germline, CDR1 is SGDLS and CDR2 YYNGEE. The CDR3 runs to 15 residues. The DNA for the CDR3 is TGTGCCAGCAGCTCCCAGCGGGAGGCCACCGGGGAGCTGTTTTTT. As protein: CASSSQREATGELFF.

CDR3 in amino acids: CASSPGSTDTQYF. The CDR3 nucleotides read TGTGCCAGCAGCCCGGGAAGCACAGATACGCAGTATTTT. The chain employs TRBV7-6 and TRBJ2-3; D might be TRBD2 (5 bases). The V gene's germline CDR1 is SGHVS and CDR2 FNYEAQ. This CDR3 has 13 residues. The V and J ends lost 5 bases and 0 bases respectively, with 6 bases between them. Using reference TRBV7-6 and TRBJ2-3 for the parts outside the CDR3, the full variable domain is GAGVSQSPRYKVTKRGQDVALRCDPISGHVSLYWYRQALGQGPEFLTYFNYEAQQDKSGLPNDRFSAERPEGSISTLTIQRTEQRDSAMYRCASSPGSTDTQYFGPGTRLTVL.

The chain links TRBV5-8 to TRBJ2-7; 12 nucleotides match TRBD2. V was pared by 3 bases and J by 3 bases, with 10 bases of the junction left unmatched. From germline, CDR1 is SGHTS and CDR2 YDEGEE. The CDR3 is made up of 17 amino acids. The CDR3 reads CASSSQASGRAFYEQYF. The DNA for the CDR3 is TGTGCCAGCAGCTCCCAGGCTAGCGGGAGGGCCTTCTACGAGCAGTACTTC. Filled out from reference TRBV5-8 and TRBJ2-7, the complete variable domain reads EAGVTQSPTHLIKTRGQQATLRCSPISGHTSVYWYQQALGLGLQFLLWYDEGEERNRGNFPPRFSGRQFPNYSSELNVNALELEDSALYLCASSSQASGRAFYEQYFGPGTRLTVT.

This clone was detected once. The chain has TRBV2 and TRBJ1-2; D ambiguous. Trimming cost V 3 bases and J 8 bases, with 4 bases left between them. The CDR3 runs to 10 residues. Germline V gene lookup returns CDR1 SNHLY and CDR2 FYNNEI. CDR3 sequence reads: CASSDRGYTF. Here the CDR3 DNA reads TGTGCCAGCAGTGACAGGGGCTACACCTTC. The full variable domain, its missing parts supplied by reference TRBV2 and TRBJ1-2, is EPEVTQTPSHQVTQMGQEVILRCVPISNHLYFYWYRQILGQKVEFLVSFYNNEISEKSEIFDDQFSVERPDGSNFTLKIRSTKLEDSAMYFCASSDRGYTFGSGTRLTVV.

The rearrangement links TRBV2 to TRBJ1-5, with 9 positions matching TRBD1. The V gene's germline CDR1 is SNHLY and CDR2 FYNNEI. Trimming at V came to 6 bases and at J to 1 base, leaving 4 bases not matched to a gene. The CDR3 length is 15 residues. This CDR3 is CASRQDRGSNQPQHF. CDR3 nucleotide sequence: TGTGCCAGCAGACAAGACAGGGGGAGCAATCAGCCCCAGCATTTT.

V usage is TRBV4-2 and J usage is TRBJ1-3; D unresolved. The CDR3 has 17 amino acids. The germline gives CDR1 LGHNA, CDR2 YNFKEQ. The V gene lost 0 bases and the J gene lost 0 bases, with 12 bases spanning the gap. The CDR3 protein is CASSQEEGASSGNTIYF. CDR3 sequence (DNA): TGTGCCAGCAGCCAAGAGGAGGGAGCCAGCTCTGGAAACACCATATATTTT.

The chain recombines TRBV28 with TRBJ1-4; the match to TRBD1 covers 10 bases. V lost 6 bases to trimming and J lost 4 bases; unmatched junction nucleotides: 8. This CDR3 is built from 16 residues. The germline V gene encodes CDR1 MDHEN and CDR2 SYDVKM. The CDR3 nucleotides read TGTGCCAGCAGCCCGGGACAGGGGCCCTTTAATGAAAAACTGTTTTTT. Protein sequence: CASSPGQGPFNEKLFF.

This chain uses TRBV19 with TRBJ1-4; 10 nucleotides align to TRBD1. The CDR3 is 14 residues long. Unmatched junction bases numbered 4, after V lost 7 bases and J lost 5 bases. Germline V gives CDR1 LNHDA, CDR2 SQIVND (reference sequence). The CDR3 nucleotides are TGTGCCAGTACTCCGGGACAGGGGAATGAAAAACTGTTTTTT. This gives the protein CASTPGQGNEKLFF.

The chain joins TRBV6-5 to TRBJ2-1; the match to TRBD2 covers 11 bases. The CDR3 is 15 amino acids. The V gene's germline CDR1 is MNHEY and CDR2 SVGAGI. The V gene end was trimmed by 6 bases and the J gene end by 4 bases; junction bases not matched to a gene: 5. CDR3 protein: CASRVLAGAYNEQFF. As DNA, the CDR3 is TGTGCCAGCAGGGTACTAGCGGGAGCATACAATGAGCAGTTCTTC.

The CDR3: CASSAGADSYNEQFF. Here the CDR3 DNA reads TGCGCCAGCAGCGCTGGGGCGGATTCATACAATGAGCAGTTCTTC. The chain joins TRBV5-1 to TRBJ2-1, with D maybe TRBD1 (5 bases). Trimming shortened V by 4 bases and J by 4 bases, and 15 bases separated the two germline ends. There are 15 residues in the CDR3. Germline V gene data show CDR1 as SGHRS and CDR2 as YFSETQ.

This chain connects TRBV28 to TRBJ2-7; no clear D gene. V was trimmed by 4 bases and J by 4 bases, leaving 11 bases between them. CDR1 MDHEN and CDR2 SYDVKM come from the germline V gene. CDR3 length: 13 residues. The CDR3 is CASSSLGLYEQYF. For the CDR3, the DNA is TGTGCCAGCAGTTCTCTGGGTCTATACGAGCAGTACTTC.

The gene calls are TRBV7-9 and TRBJ2-7, with 10 bases lining up with TRBD2. The V gene's germline CDR1 is SEHNR and CDR2 FQNEAQ (reference sequence). J lost 3 bases, V lost 0 bases, and 8 bases had no gene match. The CDR3 extends over 17 amino acids. The CDR3 DNA is TGTGCCAGCAGCTTAGCCCCTCTAGCGGGAGTACGCTACGAGCAGTACTTC. This translates into CASSLAPLAGVRYEQYF.

Only a few counts were recorded for this clone. This chain joins TRBV5-3 and TRBJ2-1, with a weak D call TRBD2 (5 bases). TRBV5-3 belongs to the ORF category, with a function that is uncertain. This CDR3 contains 15 residues. Between the trimmed V and J ends, which lost 4 bases and 1 base, there was a span of 12 bases. The CDR3 bases are TGTGCCAGAAGCCCCGGACTGATTTCCTACAATGAGCAGTTCTTC. It is translated as CARSPGLISYNEQFF.

The gene calls are TRBV15 and TRBJ2-7; D might be TRBD1 (5 bases). The CDR3 totals 14 residues. Trimming cost V 0 bases and J 2 bases, with 8 bases left between them. Germline V gene lookup returns CDR1 LNHNV and CDR2 YYDKDF (reference sequence). CDR3 protein: CATSREWGPYEQYF. Written as DNA, the CDR3 is TGTGCCACCAGCAGAGAATGGGGCCCCTACGAGCAGTACTTC.

V is TRBV28 and J is TRBJ1-2; TRBD1 is a possible D gene (5 bases). The CDR3 has 12 amino acids. Per germline, CDR1 MDHEN and CDR2 SYDVKM. The V and J ends lost 3 bases and 8 bases respectively, with 10 bases between them. The CDR3 coding sequence is TGTGCCAGCAGTTTGGGGCGGGTCGGCTACACCTTC. This sequence encodes CASSLGRVGYTF.

V and J are TRBV6-5 and TRBJ1-1; the match to TRBD1 covers 8 bases. CDR1 and CDR2 (germline): MNHEY, SVGAGI. V dropped 6 bases and J dropped 0; count of bases not matched to a gene: 3. This CDR3 contains 14 residues. CDR3 DNA: TGTGCCAGCAGCTCGACAGGGGTGAACACTGAAGCTTTCTTT. It codes for CASSSTGVNTEAFF.

V is TRBV30 and J is TRBJ1-5, with 8 bases matching TRBD1. V was pared by 5 bases and J by 4 bases, with 16 bases of the junction left unmatched. Germline-derived CDR1 and CDR2 are GTSNPN and SVGIG (reference sequence). This CDR3 contains 17 residues. The CDR3 DNA is TGTGCCTGGGGTGGATCAGGACAGGGTTCGGTTAATCAGCCCCAGCATTTT. Its protein product is CAWGGSGQGSVNQPQHF.

This clone has only one observation. The chain carries TRBV27 and TRBJ2-7, with 8 bases that match TRBD2. V shed 3 bases and J 4 bases; nucleotides not matched to a gene: 8. CDR1 and CDR2 (germline): MNHEY, SMNVEV (reference sequence). This CDR3 has 15 residues. CDR3 DNA: TGTGCCAGCAGTTTTGGGAGCGGGAGTGAATACGAGCAGTACTTC. This gives the protein CASSFGSGSEYEQYF.